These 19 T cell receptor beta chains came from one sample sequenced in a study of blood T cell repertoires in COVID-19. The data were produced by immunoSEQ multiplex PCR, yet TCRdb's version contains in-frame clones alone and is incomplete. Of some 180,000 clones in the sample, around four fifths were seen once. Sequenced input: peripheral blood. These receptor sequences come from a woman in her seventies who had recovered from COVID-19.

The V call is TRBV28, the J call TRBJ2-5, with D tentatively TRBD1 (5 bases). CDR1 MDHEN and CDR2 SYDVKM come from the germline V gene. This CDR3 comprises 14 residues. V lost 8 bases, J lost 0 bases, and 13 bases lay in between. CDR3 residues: CASGAVTYQETQYF. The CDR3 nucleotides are TGTGCCAGCGGGGCAGTGACGTACCAAGAGACCCAGTACTTC.

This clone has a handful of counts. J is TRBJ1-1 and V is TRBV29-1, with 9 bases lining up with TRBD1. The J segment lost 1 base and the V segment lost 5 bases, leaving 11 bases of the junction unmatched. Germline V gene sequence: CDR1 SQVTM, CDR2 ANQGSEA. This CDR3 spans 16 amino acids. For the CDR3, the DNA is TGCAGCGTTCGGGCACAGGGGGCGCGGGGGAACACTGAAGCTTTCTTT. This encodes CSVRAQGARGNTEAFF.

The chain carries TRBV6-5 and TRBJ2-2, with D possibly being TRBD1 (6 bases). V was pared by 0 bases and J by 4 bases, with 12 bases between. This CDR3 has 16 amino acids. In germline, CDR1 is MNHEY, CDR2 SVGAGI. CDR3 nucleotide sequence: TGTGCCAGCAGTTACTCGAAGGGCAGGGGCACCGGGGAGCTGTTTTTT. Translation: CASSYSKGRGTGELFF.

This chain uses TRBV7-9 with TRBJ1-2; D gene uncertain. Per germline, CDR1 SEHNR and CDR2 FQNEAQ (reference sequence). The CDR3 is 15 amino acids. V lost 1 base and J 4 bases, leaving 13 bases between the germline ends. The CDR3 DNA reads TGTGCCAGCAGCTTAGTTACATCCGCCTCCTATGGCTACACCTTC. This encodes CASSLVTSASYGYTF.

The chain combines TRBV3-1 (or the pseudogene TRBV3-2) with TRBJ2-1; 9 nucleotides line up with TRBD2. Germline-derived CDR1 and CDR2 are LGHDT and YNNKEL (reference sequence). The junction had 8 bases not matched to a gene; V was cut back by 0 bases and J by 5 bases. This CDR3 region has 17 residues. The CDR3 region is CASSQEGASGTDNEQFF. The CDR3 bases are TGTGCCAGCAGCCAAGAGGGGGCTAGCGGGACAGACAATGAGCAGTTCTTC.

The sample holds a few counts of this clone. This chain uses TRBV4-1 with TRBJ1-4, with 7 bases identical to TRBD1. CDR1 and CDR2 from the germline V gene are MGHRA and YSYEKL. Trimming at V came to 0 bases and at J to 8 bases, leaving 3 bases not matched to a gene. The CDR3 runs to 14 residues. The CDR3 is CASSQDRGREKLFF. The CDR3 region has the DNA TGCGCCAGCAGCCAAGACAGGGGGAGGGAAAAACTGTTTTTT.

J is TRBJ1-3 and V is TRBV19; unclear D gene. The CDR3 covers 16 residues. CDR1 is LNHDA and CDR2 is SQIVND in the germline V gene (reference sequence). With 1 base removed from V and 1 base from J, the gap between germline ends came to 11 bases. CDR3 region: CASSIGVGGSGNTIYF. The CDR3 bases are TGTGCCAGTAGTATAGGGGTCGGAGGGTCTGGAAACACCATATATTTT.

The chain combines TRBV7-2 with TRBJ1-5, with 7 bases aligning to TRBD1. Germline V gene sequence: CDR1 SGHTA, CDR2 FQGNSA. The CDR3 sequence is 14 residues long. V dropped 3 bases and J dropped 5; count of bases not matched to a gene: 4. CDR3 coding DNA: TGTGCCAGCAGCTTCGACAGGGAGGATCAGCCCCAGCATTTT. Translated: CASSFDREDQPQHF.

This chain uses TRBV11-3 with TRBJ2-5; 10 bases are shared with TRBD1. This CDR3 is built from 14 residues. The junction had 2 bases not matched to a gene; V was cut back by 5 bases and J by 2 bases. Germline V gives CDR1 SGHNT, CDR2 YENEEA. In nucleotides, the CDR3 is TGTGCCAGCAGCGAGGACAGGGGGCAAGAGACCCAGTACTTC. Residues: CASSEDRGQETQYF.

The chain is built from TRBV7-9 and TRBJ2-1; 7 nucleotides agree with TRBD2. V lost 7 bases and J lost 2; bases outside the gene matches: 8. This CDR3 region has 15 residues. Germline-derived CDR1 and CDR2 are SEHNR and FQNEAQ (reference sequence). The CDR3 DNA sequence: TGTGCCAGCAATCGCGCTGGGAGGGCCTACAATGAGCAGTTCTTC. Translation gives CASNRAGRAYNEQFF.

The CDR3 reads CASSYSMGQNTGELFF. The CDR3 nucleotides are TGTGCCAGCAGTTACTCGATGGGGCAGAACACCGGGGAGCTGTTTTTT. V is TRBV6-5 and J is TRBJ2-2; D is perhaps TRBD1 (5 bases). Trimming took 0 bases from V and 1 from J, leaving 9 bases between them. CDR3 length: 16 residues. CDR1 and CDR2 (germline): MNHEY, SVGAGI.

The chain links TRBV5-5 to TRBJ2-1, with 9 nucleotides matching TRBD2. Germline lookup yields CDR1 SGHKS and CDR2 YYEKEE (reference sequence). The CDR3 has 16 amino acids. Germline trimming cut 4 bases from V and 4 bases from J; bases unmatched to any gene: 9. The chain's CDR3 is CASSRLAGAGYNEQFF. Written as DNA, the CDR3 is TGTGCCAGCAGCCGCTTAGCGGGAGCAGGGTACAATGAGCAGTTCTTC.

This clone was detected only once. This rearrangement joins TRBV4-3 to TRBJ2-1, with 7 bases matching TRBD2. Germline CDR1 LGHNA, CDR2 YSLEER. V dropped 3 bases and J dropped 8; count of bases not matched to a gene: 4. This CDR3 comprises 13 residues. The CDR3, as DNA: TGCGCCAGCAGCCAGATGGGGGGGGATGAGCAGTTCTTC. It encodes CASSQMGGDEQFF.

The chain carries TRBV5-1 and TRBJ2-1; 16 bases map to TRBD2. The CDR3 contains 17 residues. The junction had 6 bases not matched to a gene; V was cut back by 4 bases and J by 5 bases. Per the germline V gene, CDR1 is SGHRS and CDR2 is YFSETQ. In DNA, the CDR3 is TGCGCCAGCAGCACCGGGACTAGCGGGGGGGCTGACAATGAGCAGTTCTTC. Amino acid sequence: CASSTGTSGGADNEQFF.

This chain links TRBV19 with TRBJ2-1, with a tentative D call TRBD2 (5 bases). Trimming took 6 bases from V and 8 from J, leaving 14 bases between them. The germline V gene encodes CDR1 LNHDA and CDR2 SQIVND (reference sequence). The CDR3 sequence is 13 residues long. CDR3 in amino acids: CASRGSSFYEQFF. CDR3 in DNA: TGTGCCAGTAGAGGGTCTAGCTTTTATGAGCAGTTCTTC.

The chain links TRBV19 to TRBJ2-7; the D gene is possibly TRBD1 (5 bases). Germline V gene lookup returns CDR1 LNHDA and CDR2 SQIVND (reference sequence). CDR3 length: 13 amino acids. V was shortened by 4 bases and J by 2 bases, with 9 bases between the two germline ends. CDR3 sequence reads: CASSTRQTYEQYF. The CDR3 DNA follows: TGTGCCAGTAGTACCCGACAGACCTACGAGCAGTACTTC.

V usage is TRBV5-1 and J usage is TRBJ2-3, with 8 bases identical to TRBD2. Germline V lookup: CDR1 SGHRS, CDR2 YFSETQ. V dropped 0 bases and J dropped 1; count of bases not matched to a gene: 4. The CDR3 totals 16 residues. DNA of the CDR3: TGCGCCAGCAGCTTGGCCGGGACTAGGGGCACAGATACGCAGTATTTT. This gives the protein CASSLAGTRGTDTQYF. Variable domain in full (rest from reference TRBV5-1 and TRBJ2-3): KAGVTQTPRYLIKTRGQQVTLSCSPISGHRSVSWYQQTPGQGLQFLFEYFSETQRNKGNFPGRFSGRQFSNSRSEMNVSTLELGDSALYLCASSLAGTRGTDTQYFGPGTRLTVL.

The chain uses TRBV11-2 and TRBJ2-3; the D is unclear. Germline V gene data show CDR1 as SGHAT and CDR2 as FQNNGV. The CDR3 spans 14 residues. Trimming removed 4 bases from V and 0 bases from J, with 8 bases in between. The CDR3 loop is CASSSQASTDTQYF. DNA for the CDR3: TGTGCCAGCAGCTCTCAGGCTAGCACAGATACGCAGTATTTT.

The DNA of the CDR3 is TGTGCCAGCAGCCAGGCGGGAGCCCGGGCAGCTCCTAATCAGCCCCAGCATTTT. It encodes CASSQAGARAAPNQPQHF. The chain is built from TRBV27 and TRBJ1-5; no reliable D call. Germline V gives CDR1 MNHEY, CDR2 SMNVEV (reference sequence). The ends were cut back, 6 bases at V and 4 bases at J, with 25 bases in the middle. The CDR3 consists of 18 residues.